The following is a TCR beta chain sequence with its context. Antigen: not known. This specimen comes from a study of CD4+ T cells in melanoma. The protocol was immunoSEQ multiplex PCR, while the TCRdb copy is restricted to in-frame clones and leaves out a portion. The profile covers 13,000 to 15,000 clones, with approximately 83% appearing a single time and approximately 5.9% taken by the ten largest. This CDR3 is 12 amino acids long. V was pared by 7 bases and J by 1 base, with 8 bases between. Germline V gene data show CDR1 as MNHNY and CDR2 as SVGAGI (reference sequence). Study observations and caveats: A reported correlation linked neoantigen-specific CD4+ T cells to CD8+, macrophage and B cell function. Reportedly, melanoma neoantigen-specific CD4+ T cells showed varied differentiation states.

This TCR was sampled from a human donor with melanoma. V usage is TRBV6-6 and J usage is TRBJ2-7; no clear D gene. Material for sequencing was cells from a culture (not recorded whether cultured in vitro). The CDR3 nucleotides are TGTGCCAGCACCGCTGCGTCCTACGAGCAGTACTTC. This sequence encodes CASTAASYEQYF.